These 23 T cell receptor beta chains were sequenced from one sample in a study of cytomegalovirus exposure and HLA in healthy donors. PCR primers comprised 60 Vbeta and 13 Jbeta primers. Profiled with immunoSEQ multiplex PCR; TCRdb holds only in-frame clones, not every one. Among 200,000 or so clones listed, around 80% were seen once. The sequencing sample was made of PBMCs. The receptors here all came from a woman aged 18-29 years in good health and CMV-seropositive.

This chain links TRBV2 with TRBJ2-7; 11 bases match TRBD1. The V gene end was trimmed by 4 bases and the J gene end by 3 bases; junction bases not matched to a gene: 2. This CDR3 region has 14 residues. Germline V lookup: CDR1 SNHLY, CDR2 FYNNEI. Written as DNA, the CDR3 is TGTGCCAGCAGTGTGGGGACAGGGGGCTACGAGCAGTACTTC. Its translation: CASSVGTGGYEQYF. Filled out from reference TRBV2 and TRBJ2-7, the complete variable domain reads EPEVTQTPSHQVTQMGQEVILRCVPISNHLYFYWYRQILGQKVEFLVSFYNNEISEKSEIFDDQFSVERPDGSNFTLKIRSTKLEDSAMYFCASSVGTGGYEQYFGPGTRLTVT.

V gene TRBV5-4 combines with J gene TRBJ2-3; D is ambiguous. Germline-derived CDR1 and CDR2 are SGHNT and YYREEE (reference sequence). Trimming removed 3 bases from V and 6 bases from J, with 14 bases in between. The CDR3 sequence is 14 residues long. CDR3 sequence reads: CASSSRSLTDTQYF. The DNA of the CDR3 is TGTGCCAGCAGCTCTAGGTCCCTTACGGATACGCAGTATTTT. The whole variable domain, filled in from reference TRBV5-4 and TRBJ2-3, reads ETGVTQSPTHLIKTRGQQVTLRCSSQSGHNTVSWYQQALGQGPQFIFQYYREEENGRGNFPPRFSGLQFPNYSSELNVNALELDDSALYLCASSSRSLTDTQYFGPGTRLTVL.

V usage is TRBV6-1 and J usage is TRBJ2-2, with TRBD2 as a possible D gene (6 bases). The V end was cut by 0 bases, the J end by 4 bases, with 15 bases between. Germline values: CDR1 MNHNS, CDR2 SASEGT. This CDR3 has 17 amino acids. DNA of the CDR3: TGTGCCAGCAGTGAAGCGCTGTGGGGGGTCGGCACCGGGGAGCTGTTTTTT. Translated: CASSEALWGVGTGELFF.

The CDR3 is CASSPQGLAGRYEQYF. The CDR3 DNA is TGTGCCAGCAGTCCCCAAGGGCTAGCGGGACGTTACGAGCAGTACTTC. The chain recombines TRBV27 with TRBJ2-7; TRBD2 matches at 9 bases. After removal of 5 bases from V and 4 bases from J, the junction contained 12 bases not matched to a gene. Germline values: CDR1 MNHEY, CDR2 SMNVEV (reference sequence). This CDR3 spans 16 amino acids.

In nucleotides, the CDR3 is TGTGCCAGCAGCGTAACGGGACAGAAAAATTCACCCCTCCACTTT. Translating it yields CASSVTGQKNSPLHF. The rearrangement links TRBV9 to TRBJ1-6, with 7 nucleotides matching TRBD1. Germline V CDR1 and CDR2: SGDLS, YYNGEE. With V trimmed by 1 base and J by 7 bases, 5 bases remained unmatched. CDR3 length equals 15 residues.

The chain uses TRBV4-1 and TRBJ2-7; possible D gene TRBD2, 6 bases. Trimming took 4 bases from V and 4 from J, leaving 11 bases between them. The CDR3 sequence is 13 residues long. Germline V gene lookup returns CDR1 MGHRA and CDR2 YSYEKL. The CDR3 bases are TGCGCCAGCAGCCTCGACGGGGGATACGAGCAGTACGTC. Amino acid sequence: CASSLDGGYEQYV.

V is TRBV10-2 and J is TRBJ2-7; 7 positions agree with TRBD2. The CDR3 sequence is 15 residues long. Per the germline V gene, CDR1 is WSHSY and CDR2 is SAAADI. V trimming: 0 bases; J trimming: 4 bases; junction bases outside the gene matches: 6. The CDR3, as DNA: TGCGCCAGCAGTGAGTCGTGGGGGGGGAAGTACGAGCAGTACTTC. The encoded protein is CASSESWGGKYEQYF.

CDR3 sequence: CAISESQGATGEKLFF. Here the CDR3 DNA reads TGTGCCATCAGTGAAAGTCAGGGGGCGACAGGTGAAAAACTGTTTTTT. This rearrangement joins TRBV10-3 to TRBJ1-4; 8 bases are a match to TRBD1. V was clipped by 3 bases and J by 7 bases; unmatched bases: 10. There are 16 residues in the CDR3. CDR1 is ENHRY and CDR2 is SYGVKD in the germline V gene.

This clone was counted between two and nine times. The rearrangement links TRBV7-3 to TRBJ2-1; the match to TRBD2 covers 9 bases. Germline CDR1 and CDR2: SGHTA and FQGTGA. The CDR3 is 16 residues long. The trim removed 2 bases at V and 1 base at J, leaving 3 bases unmatched. The CDR3 bases are TGTGCCAGCAGCTTAGGTAGCGGGGGATCCTACAATGAGCAGTTCTTC. This sequence encodes CASSLGSGGSYNEQFF.

This chain connects TRBV28 to TRBJ1-2; a possible D gene is TRBD1 (6 bases). Germline lookup yields CDR1 MDHEN and CDR2 SYDVKM. The CDR3 consists of 13 residues. V lost 10 bases and J 6 bases, leaving 18 bases between the germline ends. The CDR3 sequence: CATHGTLINGYTF. The CDR3, as DNA: TGTGCCACCCACGGGACACTTATTAATGGCTACACCTTC.

This clone was seen just once. This rearrangement joins TRBV7-6 to TRBJ1-1; D is uncertain. V was pared by 7 bases and J by 7 bases, with 10 bases between. From germline, CDR1 is SGHVS and CDR2 FNYEAQ. The CDR3 is made up of 11 amino acids. The CDR3 DNA reads as TGTGCCAGCACCTCGGGGATTGAAGCTTTCTTT. Its protein product is CASTSGIEAFF.

This clone was picked up a small number of times. The rearrangement joins TRBV6-4 to TRBJ2-2; D possibly corresponds to TRBD2 (5 bases). The CDR3 loop spans 16 amino acids. Germline-derived CDR1 and CDR2 are MRHNA and SNTAGT. Trimming took off 3 bases at V and 3 bases at J, with 14 bases between the two ends. CDR3 amino acids: CASSEGFGADTGELFF. The CDR3 DNA reads as TGTGCCAGCAGTGAGGGCTTCGGAGCGGACACCGGGGAGCTGTTTTTT.

In this sample, this clone turned up once. V gene TRBV5-1 combines with J gene TRBJ1-4; no firm D call. The CDR3 sequence is 14 residues long. Per germline, CDR1 SGHRS and CDR2 YFSETQ. The germline V and J ends were trimmed by 2 bases and 10 bases, with 15 bases remaining between them. The CDR3 DNA follows: TGCGCCAGCAGCTTTACGACTTTTCGTGGAAAACTGTTTTTT. This encodes CASSFTTFRGKLFF.

The chain's CDR3 is CASSFSVLTYEQYF. Written as DNA, the CDR3 is TGTGCCAGCAGTTTTTCGGTGCTTACCTACGAGCAGTACTTC. V usage is TRBV28 and J usage is TRBJ2-7; no clear D gene. Trimming cost V 3 bases and J 2 bases, with 11 bases left between them. The CDR3 covers 14 residues. Germline CDR1 reads MDHEN; CDR2 reads SYDVKM.

The CDR3 region has the DNA TGTGCCAGCAGCTGGGGGACTAGCGGAGGGACCCAGTACTTC. As protein: CASSWGTSGGTQYF. The rearrangement uses TRBV13 and TRBJ2-5, with 11 bases aligning to TRBD2. After removal of 4 bases from V and 7 bases from J, the junction contained 5 bases not matched to a gene. Germline loops: CDR1 PRHDT, CDR2 FYEKMQ (reference sequence). The CDR3 loop spans 14 amino acids.

The rearrangement uses TRBV2 and TRBJ1-1; 9 bases fit TRBD1. Trimming took 4 bases from V and 2 from J; bases not matched to a gene: 2. Germline V gene lookup returns CDR1 SNHLY and CDR2 FYNNEI. This CDR3 contains 14 residues. The DNA for the CDR3 is TGTGCCAGCAGTGGACAGGGGGACAACACTGAAGCTTTCTTT. This codes for CASSGQGDNTEAFF.

This chain links TRBV9 with TRBJ2-1; D perhaps matches TRBD2 (5 bases). Germline CDR1 reads SGDLS; CDR2 reads YYNGEE. The CDR3 spans 16 residues. Trimming took 3 bases from V and 4 from J, leaving 17 bases between them. The CDR3 sequence is CASSDPWESGYNEQFF. For the CDR3, the DNA is TGTGCCAGCAGCGACCCTTGGGAGTCAGGATACAATGAGCAGTTCTTC.

The genes are TRBV15 and TRBJ2-5; the D is unclear. The CDR3 is 13 residues long. The germline V gene has CDR1 LNHNV and CDR2 YYDKDF (reference sequence). The V gene lost 1 base and the J gene lost 4 bases, with 7 bases spanning the gap. CDR3 in amino acids: CATSRVSLETQYF. The CDR3 nucleotides read TGTGCCACCAGCAGAGTTAGCCTAGAGACCCAGTACTTC.

The rearrangement joins TRBV6-1 to TRBJ2-3; D not resolved. The CDR3 is made up of 14 amino acids. The germline CDR1 and CDR2 sequences are MNHNS and SASEGT. The ends were cut back, 7 bases at V and 4 bases at J, with 15 bases in the middle. This chain's CDR3 is CASTPTGLADTQYF. The CDR3 DNA is TGTGCCAGCACTCCTACCGGGTTGGCAGATACGCAGTATTTT.

This sequence joins TRBV10-3 and TRBJ1-5, with 8 bases identical to TRBD1. In germline, CDR1 is ENHRY, CDR2 SYGVKD. The CDR3 spans 15 residues. Losses at the gene ends were 6 bases for V and 0 bases for J; bases not matched to a gene: 4. The CDR3 sequence is CAIRETGDSNQPQHF. CDR3 bases: TGTGCCATCAGAGAGACAGGGGATAGCAATCAGCCCCAGCATTTT.

This clone showed up just a few times. The chain carries TRBV4-1 and TRBJ2-3, with 8 bases that match TRBD2. V trimming: 8 bases; J trimming: 4 bases; junction bases outside the gene matches: 11. The CDR3 totals 15 residues. Germline V gene sequence: CDR1 MGHRA, CDR2 YSYEKL. The CDR3 bases are TGCGCCAGCGGGGTAAAAGCGGGGGCGGCAGATACGCAGTATTTT. It is translated as CASGVKAGAADTQYF.

V usage is TRBV6-5 and J usage is TRBJ1-3; a weak D match, TRBD1 (5 bases). The germline CDR1 and CDR2 sequences are MNHEY and SVGAGI. With 6 bases removed from V and 4 bases from J, the gap between germline ends came to 13 bases. The CDR3 is 14 residues long. The CDR3 DNA reads as TGTGCCAGCAGGGGGGGGGTGTTCGGAAACACCATATATTTT. This sequence encodes CASRGGVFGNTIYF.

V usage is TRBV9 and J usage is TRBJ1-2; TRBD1 aligns across 7 bases. The J segment lost 4 bases and the V segment lost 4 bases, leaving 7 bases of the junction unmatched. Germline V CDR1 and CDR2: SGDLS, YYNGEE. The CDR3 covers 14 residues. The CDR3 DNA reads TGTGCCAGCAGCCCAACAGGGGCTGGCTATGGCTACACCTTC. Translation gives CASSPTGAGYGYTF.